These 8 T cell receptor beta chains were sequenced from one sample in a study of cytomegalovirus exposure and HLA in healthy donors. Amplification used 60 Vbeta primers and 13 Jbeta primers. Clones were read by immunoSEQ multiplex PCR, and TCRdb kept only the in-frame ones, dropping some. The sample consists of 82,000 or so clones, around four fifths of them appearing once. The sequenced sample was PBMCs. These receptor sequences come from a woman in her forties or fifties in good health and CMV-seropositive.

The chain employs TRBV5-6 and TRBJ2-3; D is uncertain. Germline CDR1 SGHDT, CDR2 YYEEEE. There are 15 residues in the CDR3. V shed 4 bases and J shed 0 bases, with 12 bases lying between them. DNA of the CDR3: TGTGCCAGCAGCCTGGACCGTACTAGCACAGATACGCAGTATTTT. Translated, it gives CASSLDRTSTDTQYF.

The CDR3 DNA is TGTGCCAGCGTCCGAAAAGGGGGTGATCAGCCCCAGCATTTT. It translates to CASVRKGGDQPQHF. The rearrangement links TRBV19 to TRBJ1-5; tentatively, D is TRBD1 (6 bases). Germline CDR1 LNHDA, CDR2 SQIVND (reference sequence). With 9 bases removed from V and 5 bases from J, the gap between germline ends came to 17 bases. CDR3 length: 14 residues.

The rearrangement joins TRBV2 to TRBJ2-3; D is uncertain. There are 11 residues in the CDR3. Germline-derived CDR1 and CDR2 are SNHLY and FYNNEI. V was cut by 6 bases and J by 2 bases, with 3 bases left in between. CDR3 loop: CASSLTDTQYF. The CDR3 DNA follows: TGTGCCAGCAGCCTCACAGATACGCAGTATTTT.

V and J are TRBV7-3 and TRBJ2-3; 8 bases fit TRBD1. CDR3 size: 15 residues. Germline V gene lookup returns CDR1 SGHTA and CDR2 FQGTGA. The junction had 7 bases not matched to a gene; V was cut back by 5 bases and J by 3 bases. Here the CDR3 DNA reads TGTGCCAGCAGCCCAGGGGGCGTACTTACAGATACGCAGTATTTT. Residues: CASSPGGVLTDTQYF.

The chain couples TRBV7-6 to TRBJ2-2; TRBD2 matches at 10 bases. Germline trimming cut 6 bases from V and 4 bases from J; bases unmatched to any gene: 8. CDR3 size: 16 residues. Germline values: CDR1 SGHVS, CDR2 FNYEAQ. The CDR3 loop is CASRNSGRKGTGELFF. The DNA of the CDR3 is TGTGCCAGCAGGAATAGCGGGAGGAAGGGCACCGGGGAGCTGTTTTTT.

J is TRBJ1-1 and V is TRBV10-1; D ambiguous. The germline V gene has CDR1 WNHNN and CDR2 SYGVQD (reference sequence). This CDR3 is built from 14 residues. V lost 7 bases and J 2 bases, leaving 14 bases between the germline ends. The DNA for the CDR3 is TGCGCCAGCACCCACTGGGAGAACAACACTGAAGCTTTCTTT. It codes for CASTHWENNTEAFF.

V is TRBV27 and J is TRBJ2-1, with 13 bases that match TRBD2. Germline V gene sequence: CDR1 MNHEY, CDR2 SMNVEV (reference sequence). The V segment lost 3 bases and the J segment 1 base; nucleotides outside the gene matches: 12. There are 20 residues in the CDR3. The CDR3 spells CASSFSRTSGSRFSYNEQFF. The DNA for the CDR3 is TGTGCCAGCAGTTTCAGTAGGACTAGCGGGAGTAGGTTTTCCTACAATGAGCAGTTCTTC.

This clone was seen only once. The gene calls are TRBV6-5 and TRBJ1-3; a possible D gene is TRBD1 (5 bases). The V gene's germline CDR1 is MNHEY and CDR2 SVGAGI. The length of the CDR3 is 15 residues. V was pared by 6 bases and J by 0 bases, with 12 bases between. CDR3 in amino acids: CASRIDRASGNTIYF. CDR3 DNA sequence: TGTGCCAGCAGAATAGACAGAGCCTCTGGAAACACCATATATTTT.